This T cell receptor beta chain is from a study of blood T cell repertoires in COVID-19. About the research overall: Material from acute and convalescent COVID-19 was sourced from the United States, Italy and Spain. In each case, the material was cDNA or gDNA derived from T cells, B-cell-depleted T cells, or PBMCs.

Per the study methods: Scientists estimated how many nucleated cells there were by amplifying reference gene primers. Produced via immunoSEQ multiplex PCR; TCRdb's table is partial and in-frame only. The V and J calls and clone size are taken from that table; D and trimming were inferred from the DNA. Of roughly 170,000 clones in the sample, roughly four fifths are singletons; the top ten hold about 6.4%. V was trimmed by 5 bases and J by 0 bases, leaving 20 bases between them. The CDR3 loop spans 18 amino acids. Germline V CDR1 and CDR2: LNHDA, SQIVND (reference sequence). The chain joins TRBV19 to TRBJ1-5; possible D gene TRBD1, 6 bases. The source material was peripheral blood. The sequence was obtained from a human donor in a cohort sampled during active COVID-19. CDR3 nucleotide sequence: TGTGCCAGTAGTGGCCAATTGGACAGCCTATATAGCAATCAGCCCCAGCATTTT. Amino acids: CASSGQLDSLYSNQPQHF.